A selection of T cell receptor beta chains follows, all from one sample in a study of OX40 agonist ivuxolimab in advanced cancers. Clones were read by immunoSEQ multiplex PCR, and TCRdb kept only the in-frame ones, dropping some. The sample shows more than 50,000 clones, roughly 85% of them seen only once. The sequences come from CD4+ or CD8+ T cells sorted from blood, collected in a trial of the OX40 agonist ivuxolimab. These receptors were collected from an adult with an advanced solid tumor such as melanoma, head and neck, liver or kidney cancer. Each CDR3 is given with its conserved first and last residue. D genes are given only for firm matches. Some rows mark clone size as missing; the rest say once, few, many or name a class of expanded clone.

D	V	size	J	CDR3	DNA
NA	TRBV27	NA	TRBJ2-7	CASSLSVFYEQYF	TGTGCCAGCAGTTTATCCGTGTTTTACGAGCAGTACTTC
NA	TRBV7-9	NA	TRBJ1-1	CASSKTTREAFF	TGTGCCAGCAGCAAGACGACCCGTGAAGCTTTCTTT
NA	TRBV5-8	few	TRBJ2-4	CASRLTGTHIQYF	TGTGCCAGCAGACTGACCGGGACCCACATTCAGTACTTC
NA	TRBV6-1	NA	TRBJ2-2	CASSLGPSNTGELFF	TGTGCCAGCAGCTTAGGCCCCTCGAACACCGGGGAGCTGTTTTTT
TRBD2	TRBV7-9	NA	TRBJ2-5	CASSRPGLAGRETQYF	TGTGCCAGCAGCCGCCCGGGTCTAGCCGGGAGGGAGACCCAGTACTTC
TRBD2	TRBV10-3	NA	TRBJ2-3	CAISESNSGSLDTQYF	TGTGCCATCAGTGAGTCGAATAGCGGGAGCTTAGATACGCAGTATTTT
TRBD2	TRBV2	NA	TRBJ2-1	CASRGERGYNEQFF	TGTGCCAGCAGGGGGGAGCGGGGTTACAATGAGCAGTTCTTC
NA	TRBV28	NA	TRBJ1-1	CASRGGATFYAEAFF	TGTGCCAGCAGGGGGGGTGCGACTTTTTACGCTGAAGCTTTCTTT
NA	TRBV5-1	once	TRBJ2-1	CASSARRTFNEQFF	TGCGCCAGCAGCGCGCGGAGGACATTTAATGAGCAGTTCTTC
TRBD1	TRBV7-9	once	TRBJ2-7	CASSLTGTYEQYF	TGTGCCAGCAGCCTGACAGGGACCTACGAGCAGTACTTC
TRBD1	TRBV6-6	NA	TRBJ1-1	CASSELRGTYTEAFF	TGTGCCAGCAGTGAGCTCAGGGGGACTTACACTGAAGCTTTCTTT
NA	TRBV28	NA	TRBJ1-5	CASSTGTPLRGNQPQHF	TGTGCCAGCAGTACCGGGACACCGTTACGGGGTAATCAGCCCCAGCATTTT
NA	TRBV6-1	NA	TRBJ2-3	CASTLGYGTDTQYF	TGTGCCAGCACCCTGGGGTACGGGACAGATACGCAGTATTTT
NA	TRBV5-1	NA	TRBJ2-5	CASRVWGARQETQYF	TGCGCCAGCAGAGTTTGGGGGGCGCGGCAAGAGACCCAGTACTTC
TRBD2	TRBV5-6	NA	TRBJ2-7	CASSSVSGRAYEQYF	TGTGCCAGCAGCTCCGTTTCAGGGAGGGCCTACGAGCAGTACTTC
TRBD1	TRBV5-1	NA	TRBJ2-1	CASSSRTGGNEQFF	TGCGCCAGCAGCTCCAGGACAGGGGGGAATGAGCAGTTCTTC
NA	TRBV5-1	once	TRBJ2-5	CASSLEYLQETQYF	TGCGCCAGCAGCTTGGAATACCTCCAAGAGACCCAGTACTTC
NA	TRBV6-4	NA	TRBJ2-3	CATKRESASTDTQYF	TGTGCCACTAAGAGGGAGTCCGCTAGCACAGATACGCAGTATTTT
NA	TRBV19	once	TRBJ1-5	CASGREGLGNQPQHF	TGTGCCAGTGGCAGGGAGGGTTTGGGCAATCAGCCCCAGCATTTT
TRBD2	TRBV14	NA	TRBJ2-5	CASSRAGGQVVSTETQYF	TGTGCCAGCAGCAGGGCGGGAGGTCAGGTTGTATCGACTGAGACCCAGTACTTC
TRBD2	TRBV15	NA	TRBJ2-3	CATSSDRGGGTQYF	TGTGCCACCAGCAGCGATCGGGGGGGAGGTACGCAGTATTTT
NA	TRBV29-1	NA	TRBJ1-2	CSVAGQLINGYTF	TGCAGCGTTGCCGGCCAGTTGATTAATGGCTACACCTTC
NA	TRBV30	NA	TRBJ2-1	CAWSARRDNEQFF	TGTGCCTGGAGTGCGCGCAGAGACAATGAGCAGTTCTTC
NA	TRBV2	NA	TRBJ2-6	CASSVDGANVLTF	TGTGCCAGCAGTGTGGATGGGGCCAACGTCCTGACTTTC
NA	TRBV18	few	TRBJ1-2	CASSPAQEHYGYTF	TGTGCCAGCTCACCCGCCCAGGAACACTATGGCTACACCTTC
NA	TRBV29-1	NA	TRBJ2-7	CSVEDFQGGQYF	TGCAGCGTTGAAGATTTCCAGGGAGGACAGTACTTC
TRBD1	TRBV30	few	TRBJ1-5	CAWSGRDRGQPQHF	TGTGCCTGGAGTGGCCGGGACAGGGGTCAGCCCCAGCATTTT
TRBD1	TRBV6-1	NA	TRBJ1-4	CASSVGTGSEKLFF	TGTGCCAGCAGTGTAGGGACAGGGAGCGAAAAACTGTTTTTT
TRBD1	TRBV14	NA	TRBJ2-2	CASSQHGTGVAGELFF	TGTGCCAGCAGCCAACACGGGACAGGGGTCGCCGGGGAGCTGTTTTTT
NA	TRBV5-6	NA	TRBJ1-2	CASSLAFRVGYTF	TGTGCCAGCAGCTTGGCCTTCAGGGTAGGCTACACCTTC
NA	TRBV4-1	once	TRBJ2-3	CASTPRGGTSTDTQYF	TGCGCCAGCACCCCCCGAGGGGGGACTAGCACAGATACGCAGTATTTT
NA	TRBV5-4	NA	TRBJ2-1	CASSLDGTTFNEQFF	TGTGCCAGCAGCTTGGACGGGACCACGTTTAATGAGCAGTTCTTC
TRBD1	TRBV18	NA	TRBJ2-5	CASSPLGTGGGETQYF	TGTGCCAGCTCACCACTAGGGACAGGCGGCGGAGAGACCCAGTACTTC
TRBD1	TRBV9	NA	TRBJ2-7	CASAPGTGTYEQYF	TGTGCCAGCGCCCCCGGGACAGGGACCTACGAGCAGTACTTC
NA	TRBV5-1	NA	TRBJ2-1	CASSLGAQANEQFF	TGCGCCAGCAGCTTGGGCGCGCAGGCCAATGAGCAGTTCTTC
NA	TRBV2	NA	TRBJ2-7	CASSFSYEQYF	TGTGCCAGCAGTTTCTCCTACGAGCAGTACTTC
NA	TRBV6-1	NA	TRBJ2-2	CASSEALVSGELFF	TGTGCCAGCAGTGAAGCGCTGGTTAGCGGGGAGCTGTTTTTT
NA	TRBV15	NA	TRBJ2-6	CATSRIQGGGANVLTF	TGTGCCACCAGCAGAATACAGGGCGGGGGGGCCAACGTCCTGACTTTC
NA	TRBV27	NA	TRBJ2-3	CASSSLGGDTQYF	TGTGCCAGCAGTTCCCTCGGAGGAGATACGCAGTATTTT
TRBD2	TRBV7-6	NA	TRBJ2-2	CASSLKTPLAGGELFF	TGTGCCAGCAGCTTAAAAACCCCGCTAGCGGGTGGGGAGCTGTTTTTT
NA	TRBV23-1	NA	TRBJ1-5	CAELRAGPSNQPQHF	TGCGCCGAGCTCAGGGCGGGGCCAAGCAATCAGCCCCAGCATTTT
NA	TRBV7-8	NA	TRBJ1-2	CASSERGIYGYTF	TGTGCCAGCAGCGAACGAGGGATCTATGGCTACACCTTC
NA	TRBV5-1	NA	TRBJ1-2	CASSPDGNGGYTF	TGCGCCAGCAGCCCCGACGGGAACGGGGGCTACACCTTC
NA	TRBV20-1	NA	TRBJ2-5	CSARDLETQYF	TGCAGTGCTAGAGACTTAGAGACCCAGTACTTC
TRBD1	TRBV10-1	NA	TRBJ2-3	CASSVGQVPGTQYF	TGCGCCAGCAGTGTGGGACAGGTCCCTGGGACGCAGTATTTT
NA	TRBV5-6	NA	TRBJ2-3	CASSLGRRTDTQYF	TGTGCCAGCAGCTTGGGTCGGCGCACAGATACGCAGTATTTT
TRBD1	TRBV7-9	NA	TRBJ1-2	CASSSTGGEIVGYTF	TGTGCCAGCAGCTCAACAGGGGGCGAAATAGTTGGCTACACCTTC
TRBD1	TRBV9	NA	TRBJ2-3	CASSVGTLGTGGATDTQYF	TGTGCCAGCAGCGTCGGAACCCTCGGGACAGGGGGGGCCACAGATACGCAGTATTTT
NA	TRBV7-8	NA	TRBJ1-5	CASSFDGGPQHF	TGTGCCAGCAGCTTCGATGGTGGGCCCCAGCATTTT
NA	TRBV7-9	NA	TRBJ1-1	CASSLGVEAFF	TGTGCCAGCAGCCTCGGGGTTGAAGCTTTCTTT
NA	TRBV11-3	NA	TRBJ2-1	CASSTGGGPYNEQFF	TGTGCCAGCAGCACGGGTGGCGGGCCGTACAATGAGCAGTTCTTC
TRBD1	TRBV5-1	NA	TRBJ2-1	CASSLVTGSNEQFF	TGCGCCAGCAGCTTGGTGACAGGGTCCAATGAGCAGTTCTTC
TRBD2	TRBV6-5	NA	TRBJ2-2	CASSRGSPNTGELFF	TGTGCCAGCAGCCGCGGGAGCCCGAACACCGGGGAGCTGTTTTTT
NA	TRBV2	NA	TRBJ2-1	CASRGGRSSYNEQFF	TGTGCCAGCAGGGGAGGTCGGAGCTCCTACAATGAGCAGTTCTTC
TRBD2	TRBV27	NA	TRBJ2-1	CASSSYGLAGHNEQFF	TGTGCCAGCAGTTCCTACGGACTAGCGGGACACAATGAGCAGTTCTTC
NA	TRBV9	NA	TRBJ2-7	CASSPINFPYEQYF	TGTGCCAGCAGCCCGATCAATTTCCCCTACGAGCAGTACTTC
NA	TRBV6-5	NA	TRBJ1-2	CASKPGFGGYTF	TGTGCCAGCAAACCAGGGTTTGGGGGCTACACCTTC
NA	TRBV11-2	NA	TRBJ1-5	CASSLGGGRRDQPQHF	TGTGCCAGCAGCTTAGGGGGGGGACGCAGGGATCAGCCCCAGCATTTT
NA	TRBV15	NA	TRBJ1-2	CATSETGQPRFGYTF	TGTGCCACCTCGGAAACAGGACAACCCCGTTTCGGCTACACCTTC
NA	TRBV6-6	NA	TRBJ2-5	CASTPRVTQETQYF	TGTGCCAGCACCCCCCGCGTAACCCAAGAGACCCAGTACTTC